This passage covers 16 T cell receptor beta chains from one sample sequenced in a study of cytomegalovirus exposure and HLA in healthy donors. PCR primers comprised 60 Vbeta and 13 Jbeta primers. The repertoire was sequenced with immunoSEQ multiplex PCR; TCRdb's copy has only in-frame clones and lacks some. The table shows over 100,000 clones, with less than 65% occurring only once. Source material: PBMCs. All receptors derive from a middle-aged man in good health and CMV-seropositive.

In DNA form, the CDR3 reads TGTGCCAGCAGCCCCGGATCCACAGACAGAATGAAGCAGTACTTC. This encodes CASSPGSTDRMKQYF. V and J are TRBV28 and TRBJ2-7; a possible D gene is TRBD1 (5 bases). The length of the CDR3 is 15 residues. V was trimmed by 6 bases and J by 8 bases, leaving 23 bases between them. The germline CDR1 and CDR2 sequences are MDHEN and SYDVKM.

V is TRBV9 and J is TRBJ2-7; D not certain. From germline, CDR1 is SGDLS and CDR2 YYNGEE. The CDR3 is 15 residues long. V dropped 0 bases and J dropped 7 bases, with 17 bases sitting between them. The CDR3 DNA reads as TGTGCCAGCAGCGTAGACAGTCTCGGCGTTCCTGAGCAGTACTTC. It yields the protein CASSVDSLGVPEQYF.

The chain uses TRBV5-8 and TRBJ1-2, with D perhaps matching TRBD1 (6 bases). Trimming stripped 3 bases from V and 10 bases from J, with 10 bases between. This CDR3 spans 11 amino acids. In germline, CDR1 is SGHTS, CDR2 YDEGEE. The CDR3 loop reads CASSSWTVYTF. DNA of the CDR3: TGTGCCAGCAGCTCGTGGACAGTCTACACCTTC.

CDR3 sequence reads: CASSSVGGLEQFF. In nucleotides, the CDR3 is TGTGCCAGCAGCTCAGTAGGGGGTCTTGAGCAGTTCTTC. This chain links TRBV7-8 with TRBJ2-1; tentatively, D is TRBD1 (6 bases). Trimming removed 4 bases at V and 9 bases at J, with 13 bases between. Germline values: CDR1 SGHVS, CDR2 FQNEAQ. The CDR3 totals 13 residues.

The table lists this clone with a count of one. The chain recombines TRBV7-8 with TRBJ1-1, with a tentative D call TRBD1 (6 bases). Trimming shortened V by 5 bases and J by 1 base, and 11 bases separated the two germline ends. Germline-derived CDR1 and CDR2 are SGHVS and FQNEAQ. There are 14 residues in the CDR3. The CDR3 loop reads CASSRTVANTEAFF. The DNA of the CDR3 is TGTGCCAGCAGCCGGACAGTGGCGAACACTGAAGCTTTCTTT.

V is TRBV11-2 and J is TRBJ1-1; TRBD1 might be the D (5 bases). Trimming pared 3 bases from V and 6 bases from J, leaving 14 bases between. The germline gives CDR1 SGHAT, CDR2 FQNNGV. The CDR3 is made up of 14 amino acids. The CDR3 DNA reads as TGTGCCAGCAGCTTCGGGGGGTTTAACGCTGAAGCTTTCTTT. This gives the protein CASSFGGFNAEAFF. Variable domain in full (rest from reference TRBV11-2 and TRBJ1-1): EAGVAQSPRYKIIEKRQSVAFWCNPISGHATLYWYQQILGQGPKLLIQFQNNGVVDDSQLPKDRFSAERLKGVDSTLKIQPAKLEDSAVYLCASSFGGFNAEAFFGQGTRLTVV.

V is TRBV5-8 and J is TRBJ2-7, with TRBD2 matching over 13 bases. V lost 4 bases, J lost 5 bases, and 6 bases stayed unmatched. The CDR3 runs 15 residues. The germline gives CDR1 SGHTS, CDR2 YDEGEE. The CDR3 reads CASSRPLAGGNEQYF. DNA of the CDR3: TGTGCCAGCAGCCGACCACTAGCGGGGGGGAACGAGCAGTACTTC.

The chain is built from TRBV2 and TRBJ1-5; 9 positions agree with TRBD1. CDR1 SNHLY and CDR2 FYNNEI come from the germline V gene. CDR3 size: 16 residues. V gave up 5 bases and J gave up 2 bases; unmatched junction bases: 7. The DNA for the CDR3 is TGTGCCAGCAGTTTCCGGGACAGGGACGGCAATCAGCCCCAGCATTTT. Its translation is CASSFRDRDGNQPQHF.

This chain joins TRBV29-1 and TRBJ1-1, with 9 bases that match TRBD1. J was trimmed by 6 bases and V by 4 bases; bases with no gene match: 9. This CDR3 is built from 14 residues. From germline, CDR1 is SQVTM and CDR2 ANQGSEA. The CDR3 sequence is CSVGGGQGGAEAFF. CDR3 in DNA: TGCAGCGTTGGGGGGGGACAGGGTGGCGCTGAAGCTTTCTTT.

The chain combines TRBV19 with TRBJ2-3; a possible D gene is TRBD2 (7 bases). CDR3 size: 14 residues. Per the germline V gene, CDR1 is LNHDA and CDR2 is SQIVND (reference sequence). Trimming removed 10 bases from V and 4 bases from J, with 18 bases in between. The CDR3 nucleotides are TGTGCCACCGGAGGGGGGGGTGACGCAGATACGCAGTATTTT. Protein product: CATGGGGDADTQYF.

The J gene is TRBJ1-3, the V gene TRBV2, with D possibly being TRBD1 (5 bases). CDR1 SNHLY and CDR2 FYNNEI come from the germline V gene. The CDR3 covers 12 residues. The CDR3 here is CAWRGGANTIYF. In nucleotides, the CDR3 is TGTGCATGGCGGGGAGGGGCGAACACCATATATTTT.

This sequence joins TRBV6-5 and TRBJ1-2; TRBD1 agrees at 8 bases. This CDR3 has 15 amino acids. V lost 6 bases to trimming and J lost 4 bases; unmatched junction nucleotides: 10. Germline CDR1 MNHEY, CDR2 SVGAGI. In DNA, the CDR3 is TGTGCCAGCAGCTGGACAGGGAAAGAGCGCTATGGCTACACCTTC. As protein: CASSWTGKERYGYTF.

V usage is TRBV5-1 and J usage is TRBJ2-5, with D possibly being TRBD2 (5 bases). The germline CDR1 and CDR2 sequences are SGHRS and YFSETQ. The CDR3 loop spans 12 amino acids. Trimming shortened V by 6 bases and J by 7 bases, and 13 bases separated the two germline ends. The CDR3 spells CASTGGERTQYF. CDR3 nucleotide sequence: TGCGCCAGCACTGGAGGAGAGAGGACCCAGTACTTC.

This clone was observed a handful of times. The chain carries TRBV5-1 and TRBJ2-5, with TRBD1 matching over 9 bases. Germline loops: CDR1 SGHRS, CDR2 YFSETQ. Trimming removed 5 bases from V and 5 bases from J; junction bases left unmatched: 10. The CDR3 is made up of 15 amino acids. The CDR3 here is CASRQLTGGQETQYF. The CDR3 DNA sequence: TGCGCCAGCAGGCAATTGACAGGGGGACAGGAGACCCAGTACTTC. The entire variable domain, with the rest obtained from reference TRBV5-1 and TRBJ2-5, is as follows: KAGVTQTPRYLIKTRGQQVTLSCSPISGHRSVSWYQQTPGQGLQFLFEYFSETQRNKGNFPGRFSGRQFSNSRSEMNVSTLELGDSALYLCASRQLTGGQETQYFGPGTRLLVL.

CDR3 amino acids: CASSDIYEQYF. In DNA, the CDR3 is TGTGCCAGCAGTGATATCTACGAGCAGTACTTC. The chain joins TRBV25-1 to TRBJ2-7; D unresolved. CDR3 size: 11 residues. V was shortened by 3 bases and J by 3 bases, with 3 bases between the two germline ends. Germline V CDR1 and CDR2: MGHDK, SYGVNS.

The rearrangement joins TRBV5-6 to TRBJ2-3; possibly TRBD1 for D (6 bases). Trimming stripped 2 bases from V and 2 bases from J, with 12 bases between. The CDR3 covers 15 residues. The V gene's germline CDR1 is SGHDT and CDR2 YYEEEE. The DNA of the CDR3 is TGTGCCAGCAGCTTAGGGGACACCGCCACAGATACGCAGTATTTT. Translation: CASSLGDTATDTQYF.